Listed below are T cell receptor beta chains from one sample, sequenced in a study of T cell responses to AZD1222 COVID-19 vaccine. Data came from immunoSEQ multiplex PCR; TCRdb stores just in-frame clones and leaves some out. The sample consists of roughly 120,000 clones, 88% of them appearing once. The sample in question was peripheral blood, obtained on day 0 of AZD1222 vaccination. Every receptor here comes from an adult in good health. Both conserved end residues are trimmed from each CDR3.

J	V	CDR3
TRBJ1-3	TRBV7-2	ASSLQGANSGNTIY
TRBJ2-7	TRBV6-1	ASSEVTGVIEQY
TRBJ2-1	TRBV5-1	ASRPGQGFYNEQF
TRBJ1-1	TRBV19	ASSLGGRMNTEAF
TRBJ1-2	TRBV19	ASSALDRGELGYT
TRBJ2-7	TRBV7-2	ASLILGAGVNEQY
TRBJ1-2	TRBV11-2	ASSPDLGRTDKSNYGYT
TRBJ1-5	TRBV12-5	ASGAGNGFQPQH
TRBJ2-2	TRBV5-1	ASSSRGAVTGELF
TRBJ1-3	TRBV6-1	ASSDLGTVSGNTIY
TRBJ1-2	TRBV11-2	ASIALNYGYT
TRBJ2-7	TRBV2	ASTNHYEQY
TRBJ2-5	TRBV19	ASSIRRTIGEETQY
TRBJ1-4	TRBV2	ASSEGRQGEKLF
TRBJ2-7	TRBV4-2	ASSPRGTGSYEQY
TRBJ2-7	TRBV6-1	ASSEGDRADEQY
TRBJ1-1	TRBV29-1	SVGTGGWFTEAF
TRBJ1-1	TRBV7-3	ASSTRGPITEAF
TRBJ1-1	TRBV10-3	AISESGAGRTEAF
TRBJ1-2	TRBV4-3	ASSQEGQIGGYT
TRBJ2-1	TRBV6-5	ASSYGRGGGNEQF
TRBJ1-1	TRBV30	AWSITGTGTEAF
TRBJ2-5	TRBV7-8	ASRTERGAWVGQETQY
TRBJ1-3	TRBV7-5	ARSLNRLSGNTIY
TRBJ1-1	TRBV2	ASKMGLNTEAF
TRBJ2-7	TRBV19	ASARMSSSYEQY
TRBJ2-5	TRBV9	ASGEPSVETQY
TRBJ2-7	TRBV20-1	SASLEVEQY
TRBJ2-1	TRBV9	ASGPGLRDTYNEQF
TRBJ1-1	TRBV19	ASTLDGTGAF
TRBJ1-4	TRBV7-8	ASSSRVGATNEKLF
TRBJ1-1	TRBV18	ASSPREMNTEAF
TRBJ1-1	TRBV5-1	ASSFRGENTEAF
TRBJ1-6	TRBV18	ASSPGQRNSPLH
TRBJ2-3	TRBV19	ASSMVAGRLQGDTQY
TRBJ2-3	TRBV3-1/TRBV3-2	ASNPSGTDTQY
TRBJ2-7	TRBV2	ASSARRSDLAYEQY
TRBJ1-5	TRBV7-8	ASSPDRVPNQPQH